This TCR beta chain was captured by sequencing in a study of blood T cell repertoires in COVID-19 (dated by TCRdb to about 2020). Regarding the study in general: Samples covering the acute and convalescent phases of COVID-19 were provided by collaborators in the United States, Italy and Spain. The material from the prospective study consisted of cDNA or gDNA derived from T cells, B-cell-depleted T cells, or PBMCs. Subjects who had been exposed to COVID-19, were actively infected with it, or had recovered from it provided the deeply sampled blood TCRbeta repertoires that made up the dataset. The repertoires were released in a freely available public database intended as a resource for research on the immune response to SARS-CoV-2. The samples were drawn from the first 160 participants of the ongoing ImmuneRACE study and from roughly 1,300 subjects provided by 6 global collaborators. The sample metadata nearly always contained a de-identified subject ID, COVID-19 status, age in years and sex. Where available, HLA class I and class II types were taken from metadata supplied by the sample provider and were not determined by assay-based typing. Broader findings and caveats from the paper: Clinical and demographic metadata were provided uncurated, with the amount varying by source and participant.

From a lookup of the germline V gene, CDR1 and CDR2 are SGDLS and YYNGEE. CDR3 length: 15 amino acids, cysteine to phenylalanine. The read is trimmed to its CDR3 DNA, 45 bases read in frame from base 1. For this chain, trimming is 5 bases at the V end and 4 bases at the J end, and the number of junction bases without a gene match is 5. On this clone itself: The target of this receptor is not known. No per-base quality is available; no much larger clone lies one base away.

Whole blood was collected in K2EDTA tubes by collaborating institutions according to the institutions' own protocols. For TCRbeta analysis, collaborators shipped samples as frozen whole blood, isolated PBMCs, or DNA extracted from either of those sample types. TCRbeta CDR3 regions were amplified from genomic DNA by means of the immunoSEQ Assay, a bias-controlled multiplex PCR. Processing in the source paper ran as follows. The number of nucleated cells in each sample was estimated from the amplification of reference gene primers within the assay. To quantify the absolute abundance of each unique TCRbeta CDR3 rearrangement, sequence reads were collapsed and filtered. Productive Simpson clonality was computed per sample as the square root of Simpson's diversity index over productive rearrangements. TCRdb re-hosts the immuneACCESS table, in-frame sequences only. Its copies lack some clones; in the studies checked, an unresolved V gene accounts for under half of them, and the cause for the rest is not known. That table is the source of V, J and clone size, and D and trimming were worked out from the DNA. Counted in this sample were roughly 72,000 clones; 88% of them appeared once. Jointly, the top ten make up 45% of the sample.

In this chain, TRBV9 is recombined with TRBJ2-3; 12 middle bases align to TRBD2. Sequences were obtained from peripheral blood. The receptor was derived from a human donor in a cohort sampled during active COVID-19. The CDR3 loop reads CASSQTSGSSDTQYF. The DNA reads as follows: TGTGCCAGCAGTCAGACTAGCGGGAGCTCAGATACGCAGTATTTT. The CDR3 plus the reference TRBV9 and TRBJ2-3 genes for the other parts give the full variable domain: DSGVTQTPKHLITATGQRVTLRCSPRSGDLSVYWYQQSLDQGLQFLIQYYNGEERAKGNILERFSAQQFPDLHSELNLSSLELGDSALYFCASSQTSGSSDTQYFGPGTRLTVL.